This TCR beta chain emerged from a study of blood T cell repertoires in COVID-19. Across the whole study: Samples taken during acute and convalescent COVID-19 were collected in the United States, Italy and Spain.

Source study methods: For nucleated cells, counts were estimated from reference gene primer amplification. Data came from immunoSEQ multiplex PCR; TCRdb stores just in-frame clones and leaves some out. V and J calls and clone size are copied from that table; D and trimming were computed from the DNA. The sample yields approximately 200,000 clones, approximately 80% seen once. The J segment lost 14 bases and the V segment lost 6 bases, leaving 15 bases of the junction unmatched. The CDR3 is 15 residues long. The germline gives CDR1 SGHTA, CDR2 FQGNSA. The rearrangement links TRBV7-2 to TRBJ1-4, with 10 bases that match TRBD1. Sequencing was performed on peripheral blood. The receptor comes from a woman over 75 with acute or convalescent COVID-19. CDR3 bases: TGTGCCAGCAGTCCCGGGACAGGGGAGTATTGGGGGCTGTTTTTT. Its protein is CASSPGTGEYWGLFF.